Listed below are T cell receptor beta chains from one sample, sequenced in a study of T cells in Graves' hyperthyroidism and ophthalmopathy. TCRdb recomputed calls from the multiplex PCR reads with MiXCR, one row per CDR3 protein. Here the sample spans 540,000 or so distinct CDR3 sequences, less than 20% being singletons. Input material: blood. Receptors originate from a woman aged 25-40 years with Graves' hyperthyroidism. The CDR3 runs from the conserved cysteine through the conserved F or W. The D gene is left open where the match is weak. Size is omitted from some rows. Given values are once, few, many or a class for expanded clones.

d_call cdr3_length j_call clone_size v_call cdr3_nt cdr3_aa
TRBD1 15 TRBJ1-1 . TRBV5-1 TGCGCCAGCAGCACAAGGACAGGGATGAACACTGAAGCTTTCTTT CASSTRTGMNTEAFF
. 12 TRBJ1-4 many TRBV2 TGTGCCAGCAGGAGGGGACGTCAAAAACTGTTTTTT CASRRGRQKLFF
. 14 TRBJ2-2 many TRBV28 TGTGCCAGCAGTCCCTCCATTCACACCGGGGAGCTGTTTTTT CASSPSIHTGELFF
. 16 TRBJ2-2 . TRBV12-3/TRBV12-4 TGTGCCAGCAGTTCCGGAGGGCGCACTTACACCGGGGAGCTGTTTTTT CASSSGGRTYTGELFF
. 17 TRBJ1-4 . TRBV27 TGTGCCAGCAGTCTGACAGGTCATCCGTTATTAGGAGAAAAACTGTTTTTT CASSLTGHPLLGEKLFF
. 15 TRBJ1-6 many TRBV11-2 TGTGCCAGCAGCTGGACGACTGACTCCAATTCACCCCTCCACTTT CASSWTTDSNSPLHF
. 15 TRBJ2-3 few TRBV7-9 TGTGCCAGCAGCTTAGGAGACAGCCGCACAGATACGCAGTATTTT CASSLGDSRTDTQYF
TRBD1 15 TRBJ2-7 . TRBV7-2 TGTGCCAGTAGTACATCAGGGGGCAGCTACAATGAGCAGTACTTC CASSTSGGSYNEQYF
TRBD2 16 TRBJ2-1 many TRBV3-1 TGTGCCAGCAGCCTTCGAAGCGGGAGACCCTACAATGAGCAGTTCTTC CASSLRSGRPYNEQFF
. 13 TRBJ1-1 many TRBV6-5 TGTGCCAGCAGTTACTCCCCGGGATCAGTAGCTTTCTTT CASSYSPGSVAFF
. 20 TRBJ2-6 . TRBV27 TGTGCCAGCAGTAAACAGGCTCCGGGGGTCTTTCTTGCTGGGGCCAACGTCCTGACTTTC CASSKQAPGVFLAGANVLTF
TRBD1 16 TRBJ2-7 . TRBV19 TGTGCCAGTAGTATGGGGACAGGGGCCGCCCTATACGAGCAGTACTTC CASSMGTGAALYEQYF
. 18 TRBJ2-3 . TRBV3-1 TGTGCCAGCAGCCAAGGTCAGTCGGGCGGGATAAGCACAGATACGCAGTATTTT CASSQGQSGGISTDTQYF
. 13 TRBJ1-4 few TRBV13 TGTGCCAGCAGCGCAGGGGTCCTGGAAAAACTGTTTTTT CASSAGVLEKLFF
TRBD2 19 TRBJ2-1 few TRBV18 TGTGCCAGCTCACCACGAACCCCGTCTTCAGCGGGAGGGGGCAATGAGCAGTTCTTC CASSPRTPSSAGGGNEQFF
TRBD2 16 TRBJ2-1 many TRBV5-1 TGTGCCAGCAGCTTAGGCCTAGCGGGATCATTCAATGAGCAGTTCTTC CASSLGLAGSFNEQFF
. 12 TRBJ2-7 many TRBV12-3/TRBV12-4 TGTGCCAGCAGTTTTGTGGGGGACGAGCAGTACTTC CASSFVGDEQYF
TRBD2 16 TRBJ2-2 many TRBV7-2 TGTGCCAGCAGGGCCCCTAGCGGGAGGGGCACCGGGGAGCTGTTTTTT CASRAPSGRGTGELFF
TRBD1 15 TRBJ1-5 many TRBV5-1 TGCGCCAGCAGCCCAGGACAGGGGAGCAATCAGCCCCAGCATTTT CASSPGQGSNQPQHF
. 16 TRBJ1-3 few TRBV13 TGTGCCAGCAGCCTGGGACGGCCTCTGAGTGGAAACACCATATATTTT CASSLGRPLSGNTIYF
. 13 TRBJ1-5 . TRBV6-1 TGTGCCAGCAGCGTCGGGGGCAGTCAGCCCCAGCATTTT CASSVGGSQPQHF
TRBD1 17 TRBJ1-1 few TRBV9 TGTGCCAGCAGCGTAGATTCGGCAGGGGGCTTTGGCACTGAAGCTTTCTTT CASSVDSAGGFGTEAFF
. 13 TRBJ2-7 many TRBV7-2 TGTGCCAGCAGCTTAGCGGAGAAATACGAGCAGTACTTC CASSLAEKYEQYF
. 15 TRBJ2-7 . TRBV15 TGTGCCACCAGCAGGGAGGGGTTTGAGGCAAAGGGGCAGTACTTC CATSREGFEAKGQYF
. 15 TRBJ1-3 few TRBV5-1 TGCGCCAGCAGCTTGGGGAGAAGCTCTGGAAACACCATATATTTT CASSLGRSSGNTIYF
. 14 TRBJ1-6 many TRBV30 TGTGCCTGGGGACCGGGACATCAGAATTCACCCCTCCACTTT CAWGPGHQNSPLHF
. 14 TRBJ2-2 few TRBV20-1 TGCAGTGCGAGACCGGGCACCGGCACCGGGGAGCTGTTTTTT CSARPGTGTGELFF
. 14 TRBJ2-3 . TRBV4-1 TGCGCCAGCAGCCAAACCGGGAGAGCAGATACGCAGTATTTT CASSQTGRADTQYF
TRBD2 22 TRBJ2-1 many TRBV11-2 TGTGCCAGCAGCTTAGATCCCGGGGCTTGGGGTAGCGGGAGTATGCGTTACAATGAGCAGTTCTTC CASSLDPGAWGSGSMRYNEQFF
TRBD1 14 TRBJ2-7 many TRBV28 TGTGCCAGCAGTTTCGACAGGGAAGTTGAGGAGCAGTACTTC CASSFDREVEEQYF
. 15 TRBJ1-4 many TRBV6-5 TGTGCCAGCAGTCTCTCGGGGGGCTGGGATGAAAAACTGTTTTTT CASSLSGGWDEKLFF
TRBD2 16 TRBJ2-5 many TRBV27 TGTGCCAGCAGTTTATCCGCTAGCGGGAGAGTAGAGACCCAGTACTTC CASSLSASGRVETQYF
. 15 TRBJ1-2 many TRBV5-5 TGTGCCAGCAGCTTGGAGCCCACAGGGAACTATGGCTACACCTTC CASSLEPTGNYGYTF
. 13 TRBJ1-5 . TRBV19 TGTGCCAGCGGGCTGTTGGGCAATCAGCCCCAGCATTTT CASGLLGNQPQHF
TRBD2 18 TRBJ2-1 . TRBV20-1 TGCAGTGCTAGAGATGCGGCTAGCGGGAGGATTCACTACAATGAGCAGTTCTTC CSARDAASGRIHYNEQFF
. 16 TRBJ2-1 . TRBV6-1 TGTGCCAGCAAAACTGCCGGGGGTCTCTCCTACAATGAGCAGTTCTTC CASKTAGGLSYNEQFF
. 15 TRBJ2-3 . TRBV5-8 TGTGCCAGCGCATTACTCGGACTGTACACAGATACGCAGTATTTT CASALLGLYTDTQYF
. 13 TRBJ1-1 many TRBV11-1 TGTGCCAGCAGCCGAGAAGAGAACACTGAAGCTTTCTTT CASSREENTEAFF
TRBD1 12 TRBJ2-1 many TRBV7-9 TGTGCCAGCAGCCCGGACAGGGTGAAGCAGTTCTTC CASSPDRVKQFF
. 15 TRBJ1-3 many TRBV18 TGTGCCAGCTCACCAATGGAGTCTACTGGAAACACCATATATTTT CASSPMESTGNTIYF
. 17 TRBJ1-4 . TRBV5-6 TGTGCCAGCAGCTTGTACGGGGCTTGGGGGTCTGATGAAAAACTGTTTTTT CASSLYGAWGSDEKLFF
. 12 TRBJ2-1 many TRBV20-1 TGCAGTGCTGCTGGGGTTTACAATGAGCAGTTCTTC CSAAGVYNEQFF
TRBD2 17 TRBJ2-7 once TRBV20-1 TGCAGTGCTAGAGATCTCGGAGGAGCGGGAGTGGGTTACGAGCAGTACTTC CSARDLGGAGVGYEQYF
TRBD2 15 TRBJ2-7 . TRBV7-2 TGTGCCAGCAGCTTTACTAGCGGCCACTACAATGAGCAGTACTTC CASSFTSGHYNEQYF
TRBD2 15 TRBJ2-7 many TRBV20-1 TGCAGTGCTAGAACCGGAGCGGGAGGGATCTACGAGCAGTACTTC CSARTGAGGIYEQYF
TRBD1 16 TRBJ2-1 few TRBV25-1 TGTGCCAGCAGTGAACGGACAGGGGGCTCCTACAATGAGCAGTTCTTC CASSERTGGSYNEQFF
. 15 TRBJ1-2 . TRBV2 TGTGCCAGCAGTGATTCCGGGACCCAGAACTATGGCTACACCTTC CASSDSGTQNYGYTF
TRBD2 19 TRBJ2-1 many TRBV7-2 TGTGCCAGCAGCTTAGTACTCTCAGCGGGGGGAGGGATCCACAATGAGCAGTTCTTC CASSLVLSAGGGIHNEQFF
. 14 TRBJ2-1 . TRBV6-5 TGTGCCAGCAGTTACACTAGCCCCGACCGGGGGCAGTTCTTC CASSYTSPDRGQFF
TRBD1 14 TRBJ1-1 many TRBV19 TGTGCCAGTAGTATGGACAGGAGGAACACTGAAGCTTTCTTT CASSMDRRNTEAFF